What follows are 10 T cell receptor beta chains derived from one specimen sequenced in a study of CXCR3-negative and CXCR3-positive naive CD8 T cells. Preparation of TRB cDNA libraries relied on 5' RACE carrying UMI labels. TCRdb re-called the 5' RACE reads, yielding one record per CDR3 amino acid sequence without DNA. The table for this sample gives 55,000 to 70,000 distinct CDR3 sequences. Sequenced material: memory CD8+ T cells from blood. The source of these receptors is a human donor in good health. Some clones in this sample may be carry-over from other donors' samples.

The V and J genes are TRBV3-1 and TRBJ2-1. Per germline, CDR1 LGHDT and CDR2 YNNKEL (reference sequence). This CDR3 region has 12 residues. CDR3 in amino acids: CASRKWDNEQFF.

The chain's CDR3 is CSVVLGANEKLFF. The chain joins TRBV29-1 to TRBJ1-4; TCRdb calls TRBD1, which cannot be checked without DNA. Per germline, CDR1 SQVTM and CDR2 ANQGSEA. This CDR3 comprises 13 residues.

This clonotype is identified as medium-sized (0.01 to 0.1%) from frequency. The V call is TRBV28, the J call TRBJ1-5; as DNA is missing, the TRBD1 call by TCRdb cannot be tested. Germline values: CDR1 MDHEN, CDR2 SYDVKM. The CDR3 sequence is 16 residues long. CDR3 residues: CASRRPNDPGNQPQHF.

The J gene is TRBJ2-5, the V gene TRBV20-1; TCRdb names TRBD1, which stays unverified in the absence of DNA. This CDR3 region has 14 residues. CDR1 and CDR2 from the germline V gene are DFQATT and SNEGSKA (reference sequence). The CDR3: CSATHAGQGETQYF.

This chain connects TRBV20-1 to TRBJ1-5; the TCRdb call, TRBD1, lacks DNA for checking. The CDR3 sequence is 16 residues long. The germline V gene encodes CDR1 DFQATT and CDR2 SNEGSKA (reference sequence). The CDR3 sequence: CSARDVRDSLNQPQHF.

V and J are TRBV5-6 and TRBJ2-7; the TCRdb call, TRBD1, lacks DNA for checking. This CDR3 has 14 residues. CDR1 is SGHDT, CDR2 YYEEEE, per germline. The CDR3: CASSVEGGWYEQYF.

The V gene is TRBV20-1, the J gene TRBJ2-7; TCRdb gives TRBD2 as the D gene, but with no DNA this cannot be confirmed. CDR3 length equals 14 residues. Germline CDR1 is DFQATT and CDR2 is SNEGSKA (reference sequence). This chain's CDR3 is CSAGRADQNYEQYF.

This chain links TRBV6-2 or TRBV6-3 with TRBJ2-1; TCRdb's D gene call, TRBD1, goes unchecked for lack of DNA. The CDR3 totals 14 residues. The V gene's germline CDR1 is MNHEY and CDR2 SVGEGT. This chain's CDR3 is CASSSPLLAYEQFF.

V and J are TRBV29-1 and TRBJ2-2. There are 12 residues in the CDR3. CDR1 is SQVTM, CDR2 ANQGSEA, per germline. CDR3 amino acids: CSVDWSTGELFF.

J is TRBJ2-7 and V is TRBV20-1; TCRdb picks TRBD1, but there is no DNA to check that call. Germline values: CDR1 DFQATT, CDR2 SNEGSKA (reference sequence). This CDR3 has 13 amino acids. The CDR3 region is CSARHRSDYEQYF.